This T cell receptor beta chain was observed in a study of T-cell reconstitution after alpha-beta-depleted transplantation in children (dated by TCRdb to between 2015 and 2016). For context, the study as a whole: Using TCR repertoire profiling, the study followed T-cell immune reconstitution in a quantitative way in children after TCRalphabeta/CD19-depleted allogeneic hematopoietic cell transplantation.

The V end gives up 7 bases and the J end 0 bases, leaving 10 bases in the junction not matched to a gene. Taken from the germline V gene, the CDR1 and CDR2 loops are ENHRY and SYGVKD. The CDR3 covers 16 residues, taking in both the cysteine and the phenylalanine. This entry keeps only the CDR3 DNA: 48 bases, framed from base 1. This clonotype was seen a few times. Its antigen has not been determined. No base quality values were provided; no much bigger clone lies one nucleotide off. Library prep was done by PCR. Sequencing relied on an Illumina HiSeq 2500. TCR library preparation used molecular barcoding, with unique molecular identifiers applied to normalize quantification of the TCRbeta repertoire. The raw public data were reprocessed by TCRdb itself: fastp quality trimming at Q25, MiXCR clonotype calling, in-frame beta chains only. Rows with a matching CDR3 protein are joined into one entry that keeps the most common DNA and genes. For this sample the table gives around 480,000 distinct CDR3 sequences, of which around a third were detected only once. The ten largest account for roughly 2.5% of the sample.

The clonotype was recovered from a human donor who donated a stem cell graft to a child with aplastic anemia. Rearrangement joined TRBV10-3 to TRBJ1-2, with 8 bases aligning to TRBD1. Sequences were derived from PBMCs from the stem cell graft donor, sampled from the stem cell graft. The nucleotides are TGTGCCATCACTCTCAATCCGGGACAGGCTAACTATGGCTACACCTTC. Its protein reads: CAITLNPGQANYGYTF.